This T cell receptor (beta chain) appears in the sequencing data of a study of beta chain features in type 1 diabetes. Purity of each sorted population was above 98%. Every bit of the isolated RNA underwent reverse transcription, so sequencing read expressed TCRB transcripts. Assay: immunoSEQ multiplex PCR; the TCRdb copy retains only in-frame clones and omits some. Of around 400,000 clones listed, roughly 13% are singletons. This sequence was found in a man aged 18 to 35 in good health. The sequencing input was naive CD4+ T cells from blood.

The CDR3 region is CASSTHREANYGYTF. The CDR3 nucleotides read TGTGCCAGCAGCACCCACAGGGAAGCTAACTATGGCTACACCTTC. The chain carries TRBV4-2 and TRBJ1-2; D is perhaps TRBD1 (6 bases). The CDR3 has 15 amino acids. Trimming removed 5 bases at V and 0 bases at J, with 13 bases between. Germline-derived CDR1 and CDR2 are LGHNA and YNFKEQ.